This entry lists 25 T cell receptor beta chains sequenced from one sample in a study of cytomegalovirus exposure and HLA in healthy donors. Data came from immunoSEQ multiplex PCR; TCRdb stores just in-frame clones and leaves some out. The sample gives around 34,000 clones, approximately 95% of which show up once; 3% to 3.5% is in the top ten. Specimen: PBMCs. These receptors were collected from a man younger than 30 in good health and CMV-seronegative.

V is TRBV6-5 and J is TRBJ2-5; D perhaps matches TRBD1 (6 bases). This CDR3 has 13 amino acids. Trimming removed 8 bases at V and 0 bases at J, with 10 bases between. Germline CDR1 and CDR2: MNHEY and SVGAGI. The CDR3 nucleotides are TGTGCCAGCGAGGACAGAAACCAAGAGACCCAGTACTTC. This translates into CASEDRNQETQYF.

The chain combines TRBV28 with TRBJ2-1, with 9 bases fitting TRBD2. In germline, CDR1 is MDHEN, CDR2 SYDVKM. The CDR3 loop spans 15 amino acids. The V segment lost 2 bases and the J segment 9 bases; nucleotides outside the gene matches: 8. CDR3 sequence (DNA): TGTGCCAGCAGTTTACGGGGGGGTAGCGGGAGTGAGCAGTTCTTC. It encodes CASSLRGGSGSEQFF.

This chain links TRBV18 with TRBJ2-5; 7 nucleotides align to TRBD2. V gave up 3 bases and J gave up 3 bases; unmatched junction bases: 13. The CDR3 runs 17 residues. Germline V gives CDR1 KGHSH, CDR2 LQKENI. The CDR3 region is CASSPLPGLAGEETQYF. Written as DNA, the CDR3 is TGTGCCAGCTCACCTTTACCAGGTCTTGCGGGGGAAGAGACCCAGTACTTC.

This clone came up once. CDR3 bases: TGTGCCAGCAGCGTAAGTGGAGGGAGATTGTCCGAGCAGTACTTC. Translated: CASSVSGGRLSEQYF. V and J are TRBV9 and TRBJ2-7; a possible D gene is TRBD2 (6 bases). Germline V CDR1 and CDR2: SGDLS, YYNGEE. The V end lost 1 base, the J end lost 6 bases, and 17 bases lay between the germline ends. The CDR3 spans 15 residues.

The chain is built from TRBV9 and TRBJ2-1, with 12 bases lining up with TRBD2. CDR3 length: 17 residues. Germline lookup yields CDR1 SGDLS and CDR2 YYNGEE. With V trimmed by 0 bases and J by 9 bases, 10 bases remained unmatched. CDR3 protein: CASSVDPSGGARGEQFF. CDR3 coding DNA: TGTGCCAGCAGCGTAGACCCTAGCGGGGGGGCTAGAGGTGAGCAGTTCTTC.

The rearrangement joins TRBV18 to TRBJ1-5; the match to TRBD1 covers 11 bases. The J segment lost 4 bases and the V segment lost 2 bases, leaving 1 base of the junction unmatched. The germline V gene has CDR1 KGHSH and CDR2 LQKENI. The CDR3 has 15 amino acids. The CDR3 loop is CASSPGTGGNQPQHF. CDR3 sequence (DNA): TGTGCCAGCTCACCAGGGACAGGGGGTAATCAGCCCCAGCATTTT. The whole variable domain, remainder taken from reference TRBV18 and TRBJ1-5, is NAGVMQNPRHLVRRRGQEARLRCSPMKGHSHVYWYRQLPEEGLKFMVYLQKENIIDESGMPKERFSAEFPKEGPSILRIQQVVRGDSAAYFCASSPGTGGNQPQHFGDGTRLSIL.

The CDR3 DNA sequence: TGTGCCAGTAGCCAAAGAGACATTCTGGGCCCTGAAGCTTTCTTT. Its translation: CASSQRDILGPEAFF. The chain uses TRBV19 and TRBJ1-1; D is ambiguous. CDR1 is LNHDA and CDR2 is SQIVND in the germline V gene (reference sequence). V was shortened by 6 bases and J by 6 bases, with 20 bases between the two germline ends. The CDR3 covers 15 residues.

Only one count was recorded for this clone. The rearrangement uses TRBV5-6 and TRBJ2-7, with 7 bases that match TRBD1. The CDR3 consists of 17 residues. Germline assignment: CDR1 SGHDT and CDR2 YYEEEE. Trimming cost V 1 base and J 4 bases; bases outside gene matches: 14. CDR3 sequence: CASSLSIGQESPYEQYF. The CDR3 DNA follows: TGTGCCAGCAGCTTGAGCATTGGACAGGAAAGCCCATACGAGCAGTACTTC.

A single count supports this clone. The chain employs TRBV13 and TRBJ2-7; tentative D call: TRBD2 (5 bases). The CDR3 runs to 17 residues. Trimming removed 6 bases at V and 2 bases at J, with 23 bases between. Germline V gene sequence: CDR1 PRHDT, CDR2 FYEKMQ (reference sequence). The CDR3, as DNA: TGTGCCAGCAGGGACTCAATTGGCTGGGAAGTCACCTACGAGCAGTACTTC. Translation: CASRDSIGWEVTYEQYF.

Here the CDR3 reads CASSIARTGMDQPQHF. The CDR3 DNA reads as TGTGCCAGTAGTATTGCTCGGACAGGGATGGATCAGCCCCAGCATTTT. The V call is TRBV19, the J call TRBJ1-5, with 8 bases that match TRBD1. The CDR3 has 16 amino acids. Trimming at V came to 3 bases and at J to 5 bases, leaving 9 bases not matched to a gene. CDR1 and CDR2 from the germline V gene are LNHDA and SQIVND (reference sequence).

The CDR3 sequence: CASSYGGQGPIYEQYF. The CDR3 DNA reads TGTGCCAGCAGTTATGGGGGACAGGGGCCGATCTACGAGCAGTACTTC. The chain recombines TRBV6-6 with TRBJ2-7; the match to TRBD1 covers 10 bases. In germline, CDR1 is MNHNY, CDR2 SVGAGI (reference sequence). CDR3 length: 16 amino acids. After removal of 3 bases from V and 3 bases from J, the junction contained 8 bases not matched to a gene.

The V call is TRBV11-2, the J call TRBJ2-1; D is ambiguous. CDR3 size: 13 residues. The germline gives CDR1 SGHAT, CDR2 FQNNGV. Trimming cost V 5 bases and J 8 bases, with 13 bases left between them. The CDR3 DNA follows: TGTGCCAGCAGCCCCGTCTCCGTCCATGAGCAGTTCTTC. Translated, it gives CASSPVSVHEQFF. The full variable domain, its missing parts supplied by reference TRBV11-2 and TRBJ2-1, is EAGVAQSPRYKIIEKRQSVAFWCNPISGHATLYWYQQILGQGPKLLIQFQNNGVVDDSQLPKDRFSAERLKGVDSTLKIQPAKLEDSAVYLCASSPVSVHEQFFGPGTRLTVL.

The chain's CDR3 is CASSFQGAYEQYF. CDR3 DNA: TGTGCCAGCAGTTTCCAGGGGGCGTACGAGCAGTACTTC. The chain joins TRBV27 to TRBJ2-7, with TRBD1 identical over 8 bases. This CDR3 is built from 13 residues. Trimming took 3 bases from V and 4 from J; bases not matched to a gene: 2. Germline values: CDR1 MNHEY, CDR2 SMNVEV (reference sequence).

The V call is TRBV2, the J call TRBJ2-2; D gene uncertain. Germline V lookup: CDR1 SNHLY, CDR2 FYNNEI. V was cut by 7 bases and J by 2 bases, with 11 bases left in between. This CDR3 has 14 amino acids. The CDR3 bases are TGTGCCAGCACCCATAAACTAAACACCGGGGAGCTGTTTTTT. Its translation is CASTHKLNTGELFF.

This clone has only a few counts. This chain links TRBV29-1 with TRBJ2-7; TRBD1 might be the D (5 bases). Trimming removed 6 bases from V and 1 base from J, with 10 bases in between. The CDR3 sequence is 12 residues long. Germline V gene lookup returns CDR1 SQVTM and CDR2 ANQGSEA. The CDR3 nucleotides are TGCAGCGTCTTGACAGAGTCCTACGAGCAGTACTTC. It encodes CSVLTESYEQYF.

The CDR3 DNA reads TGCAGCGTTGAAGGACAGGGACAGATACCGGGCGGCTACACCTTC. This codes for CSVEGQGQIPGGYTF. This sequence joins TRBV29-1 and TRBJ1-2, with TRBD1 matching over 7 bases. This CDR3 is built from 15 residues. The J segment lost 8 bases and the V segment lost 1 base, leaving 13 bases of the junction unmatched. Germline CDR1 SQVTM, CDR2 ANQGSEA.

The chain has TRBV5-1 and TRBJ2-2; no firm D call. Germline CDR1 is SGHRS and CDR2 is YFSETQ. The length of the CDR3 is 14 residues. V lost 3 bases and J lost 1, with 7 bases in between. The CDR3 region has the DNA TGCGCCAGCAGCTCCTTCGGGAACACCGGGGAGCTGTTTTTT. Translation: CASSSFGNTGELFF. The complete variable domain, with remaining parts taken from reference TRBV5-1 and TRBJ2-2, reads KAGVTQTPRYLIKTRGQQVTLSCSPISGHRSVSWYQQTPGQGLQFLFEYFSETQRNKGNFPGRFSGRQFSNSRSEMNVSTLELGDSALYLCASSSFGNTGELFFGEGSRLTVL.

The gene calls are TRBV28 and TRBJ1-2; 7 bases map to TRBD1. In germline, CDR1 is MDHEN, CDR2 SYDVKM. The CDR3 length is 16 residues. Trimming removed 2 bases from V and 4 bases from J; junction bases left unmatched: 10. The CDR3 region has the DNA TGTGCCAGCAGTTTAGGGAACAGGGGAAGGAGCTATGGCTACACCTTC. Protein product: CASSLGNRGRSYGYTF.

The V gene is TRBV7-6, the J gene TRBJ2-7; the match to TRBD1 covers 7 bases. Unmatched junction bases numbered 8, after V lost 5 bases and J lost 7 bases. This CDR3 comprises 13 residues. Germline assignment: CDR1 SGHVS and CDR2 FNYEAQ. The CDR3 coding sequence is TGTGCCAGCAGCCACGGACAGGTCCGGGAGCAGTACTTC. Translating gives CASSHGQVREQYF. Full variable domain (remainder filled in from reference TRBV7-6 and TRBJ2-7): GAGVSQSPRYKVTKRGQDVALRCDPISGHVSLYWYRQALGQGPEFLTYFNYEAQQDKSGLPNDRFSAERPEGSISTLTIQRTEQRDSAMYRCASSHGQVREQYFGPGTRLTVT.

V gene TRBV10-2 combines with J gene TRBJ2-3; TRBD2 might be the D (5 bases). CDR1 and CDR2 (germline): WSHSY, SAAADI. V lost 0 bases and J 0 bases, leaving 13 bases between the germline ends. This CDR3 has 17 residues. CDR3 DNA sequence: TGCGCCAGCAGTGAGTCGATACCGGGGTCTAGCACAGATACGCAGTATTTT. Amino acids: CASSESIPGSSTDTQYF.

CDR3 loop: CASIERGGGDMRKFF. DNA of the CDR3: TGTGCCAGCATCGAGCGGGGCGGAGGAGATATGAGGAAGTTCTTC. V gene TRBV6-6 combines with J gene TRBJ2-1, with 7 bases matching TRBD2. The CDR3 sequence is 15 residues long. With 7 bases clipped from V and 14 bases from J, the junction kept 20 bases outside the gene matches. Germline CDR1 is MNHNY and CDR2 is SVGAGI (reference sequence).

The J gene is TRBJ1-3, the V gene TRBV19; D perhaps matches TRBD1 (6 bases). Trimming stripped 3 bases from V and 4 bases from J, with 10 bases between. The CDR3 length is 14 residues. The V gene's germline CDR1 is LNHDA and CDR2 SQIVND (reference sequence). In DNA form, the CDR3 reads TGTGCCAGTAGTATCGGGGGGCAAGGAAACACCATATATTTT. Translating gives CASSIGGQGNTIYF.

The chain has TRBV7-2 and TRBJ2-5, with 9 nucleotides matching TRBD2. The CDR3 has 15 amino acids. CDR1 and CDR2 (germline): SGHTA, FQGNSA. V lost 2 bases to trimming and J lost 4 bases; unmatched junction nucleotides: 5. The CDR3 nucleotides are TGTGCCAGCAGCTTACAGGGCGGGAGGGGAGAGACCCAGTACTTC. Translation: CASSLQGGRGETQYF. The whole variable domain, filled in from reference TRBV7-2 and TRBJ2-5, reads GAGVSQSPSNKVTEKGKDVELRCDPISGHTALYWYRQSLGQGLEFLIYFQGNSAPDKSGLPSDRFSAERTGGSVSTLTIQRTQQEDSAVYLCASSLQGGRGETQYFGPGTRLLVL.

This clone was seen just once. The V and J genes are TRBV7-2 and TRBJ2-7; 15 bases map to TRBD2. With 5 bases clipped from V and 4 bases from J, the junction kept 6 bases outside the gene matches. Germline CDR1 and CDR2: SGHTA and FQGNSA. This CDR3 region has 16 residues. The CDR3 loop reads CASSPGTSGGRYEQYF. The CDR3 coding sequence is TGTGCCAGCAGCCCAGGGACTAGCGGGGGGAGGTACGAGCAGTACTTC. Full variable domain (remainder filled in from reference TRBV7-2 and TRBJ2-7): GAGVSQSPSNKVTEKGKDVELRCDPISGHTALYWYRQSLGQGLEFLIYFQGNSAPDKSGLPSDRFSAERTGGSVSTLTIQRTQQEDSAVYLCASSPGTSGGRYEQYFGPGTRLTVT.

The chain is built from TRBV27 and TRBJ2-2; 10 bases are a match to TRBD1. CDR3 length: 16 amino acids. Germline V lookup: CDR1 MNHEY, CDR2 SMNVEV (reference sequence). The trim removed 3 bases at V and 3 bases at J, leaving 4 bases unmatched. CDR3 in DNA: TGTGCCAGCAGTTTCTTCGGGACAGGGGACACCGGGGAGCTGTTTTTT. Translated: CASSFFGTGDTGELFF.